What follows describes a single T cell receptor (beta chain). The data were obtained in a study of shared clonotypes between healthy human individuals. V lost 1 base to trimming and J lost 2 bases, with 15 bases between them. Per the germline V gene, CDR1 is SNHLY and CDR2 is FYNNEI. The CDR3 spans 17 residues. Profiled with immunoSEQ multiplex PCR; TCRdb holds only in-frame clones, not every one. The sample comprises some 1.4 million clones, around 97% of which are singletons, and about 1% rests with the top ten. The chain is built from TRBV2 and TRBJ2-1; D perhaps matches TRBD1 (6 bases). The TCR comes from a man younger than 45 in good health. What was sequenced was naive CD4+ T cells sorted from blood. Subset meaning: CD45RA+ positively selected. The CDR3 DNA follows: TGTGCCAGCAGTGAAGGAAGGGGGAGTTTGCCCTACAATGAGCAGTTCTTC. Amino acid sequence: CASSEGRGSLPYNEQFF.